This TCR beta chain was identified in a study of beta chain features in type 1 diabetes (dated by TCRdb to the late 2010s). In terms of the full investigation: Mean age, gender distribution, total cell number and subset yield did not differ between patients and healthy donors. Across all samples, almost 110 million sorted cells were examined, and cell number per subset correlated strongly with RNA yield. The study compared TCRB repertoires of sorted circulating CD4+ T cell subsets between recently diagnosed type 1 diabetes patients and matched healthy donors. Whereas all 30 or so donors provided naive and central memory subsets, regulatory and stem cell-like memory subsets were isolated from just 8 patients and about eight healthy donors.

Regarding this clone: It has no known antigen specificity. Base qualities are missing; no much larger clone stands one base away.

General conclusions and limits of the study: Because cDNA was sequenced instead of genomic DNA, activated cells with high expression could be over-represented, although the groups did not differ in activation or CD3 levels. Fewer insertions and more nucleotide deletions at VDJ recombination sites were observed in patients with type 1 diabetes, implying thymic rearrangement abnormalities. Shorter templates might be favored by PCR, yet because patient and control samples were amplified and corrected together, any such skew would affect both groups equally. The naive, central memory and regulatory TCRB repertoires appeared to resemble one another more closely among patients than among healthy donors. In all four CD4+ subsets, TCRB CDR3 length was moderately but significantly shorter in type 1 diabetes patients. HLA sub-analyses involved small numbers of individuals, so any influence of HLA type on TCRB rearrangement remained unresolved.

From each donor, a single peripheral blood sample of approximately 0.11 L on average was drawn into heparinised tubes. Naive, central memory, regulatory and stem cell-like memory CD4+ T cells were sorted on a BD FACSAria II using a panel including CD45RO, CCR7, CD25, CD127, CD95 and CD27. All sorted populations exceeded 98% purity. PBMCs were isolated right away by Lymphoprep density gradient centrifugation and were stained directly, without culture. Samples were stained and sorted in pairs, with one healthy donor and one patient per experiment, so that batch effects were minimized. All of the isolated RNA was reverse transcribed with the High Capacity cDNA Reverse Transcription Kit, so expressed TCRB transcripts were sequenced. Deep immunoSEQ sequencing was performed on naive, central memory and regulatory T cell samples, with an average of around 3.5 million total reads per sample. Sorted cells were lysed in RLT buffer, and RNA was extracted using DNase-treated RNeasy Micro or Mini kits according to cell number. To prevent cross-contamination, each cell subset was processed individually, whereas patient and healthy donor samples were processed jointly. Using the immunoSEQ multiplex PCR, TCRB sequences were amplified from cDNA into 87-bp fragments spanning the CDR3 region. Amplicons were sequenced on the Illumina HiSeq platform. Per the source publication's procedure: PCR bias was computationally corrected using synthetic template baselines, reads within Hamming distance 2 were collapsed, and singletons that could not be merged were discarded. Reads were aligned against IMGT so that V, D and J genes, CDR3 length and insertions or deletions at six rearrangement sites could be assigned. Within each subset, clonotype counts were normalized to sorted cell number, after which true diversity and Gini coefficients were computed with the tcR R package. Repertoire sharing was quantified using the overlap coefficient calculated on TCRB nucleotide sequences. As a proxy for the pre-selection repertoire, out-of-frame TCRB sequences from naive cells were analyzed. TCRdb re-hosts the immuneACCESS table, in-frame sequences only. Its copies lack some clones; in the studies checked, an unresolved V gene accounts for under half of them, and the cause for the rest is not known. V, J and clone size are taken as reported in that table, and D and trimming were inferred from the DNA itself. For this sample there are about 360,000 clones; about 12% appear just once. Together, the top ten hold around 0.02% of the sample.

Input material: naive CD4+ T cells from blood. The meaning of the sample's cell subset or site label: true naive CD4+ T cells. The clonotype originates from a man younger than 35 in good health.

The bases read TGTGCCAGCAGCTTAGGTCGGGGAGGCTCTGGGGCCAACGTCCTGACTTTC. The encoded protein is CASSLGRGGSGANVLTF. The chain is assembled from TRBV7-3 and TRBJ2-6, with a tentative D gene TRBD2 over 6 matching bases. From the cysteine through the phenylalanine, the CDR3 covers 17 amino acids. The read is trimmed to its CDR3 DNA, 51 bases read in frame from base 1. V was cut back by 2 bases and J by 0 bases, leaving a gap of 11 bases between them. The germline V gene gives CDR1 as SGHTA and CDR2 as FQGTGA.